The T cell receptor beta chain under discussion was sequenced for a study of blood T cell repertoires in COVID-19 (dated by TCRdb to 2019 to 2021). Study-wide context: Samples from collaborators originated in the United States, Italy and Spain and spanned both the acute and convalescent phases of COVID-19. Where available, HLA class I and class II types were taken from metadata supplied by the sample provider and were not determined by assay-based typing. The prospective study material was composed of cDNA or gDNA derived from T cells, B-cell-depleted T cells, or PBMCs. The samples were drawn from two sources: the first 160 participants of the ongoing ImmuneRACE study, and fewer than 1,500 subjects contributed by 6 global collaborators. Nearly every sample came with metadata listing a de-identified subject ID, COVID-19 status, age in years and sex. Deeply sampled blood TCRbeta repertoires from subjects exposed to, actively infected with, or recovered from COVID-19 were included in the dataset. The repertoires were released in a freely available public database intended as a resource for research on the immune response to SARS-CoV-2.

The CDR3 sequence holds 13 residues, the cysteine and phenylalanine included. Only the CDR3 portion is preserved as DNA: 39 bases, with reading frame beginning at the first base. V and J are truncated by 0 bases and 3 bases respectively, leaving an intervening sequence of 7 bases. The germline V gene gives CDR1 as SGHDT and CDR2 as YYEEEE. A second Seattle source provided samples from volunteer blood donors who had recovered from COVID-19. Collaborating institutions collected whole blood in K2EDTA tubes following their own protocols. Collaborator samples were shipped for TCRbeta analysis as frozen whole blood, isolated PBMCs, or DNA extracted from either sample type. The immunoSEQ Assay, a bias-controlled multiplex PCR, was used to amplify TCRbeta CDR3 regions from genomic DNA. The study's processing was this. Nucleated cell counts per sample were estimated from amplification of reference gene primers within the assay. To quantify the absolute abundance of each unique TCRbeta CDR3 rearrangement, sequence reads were collapsed and filtered. For each sample, productive Simpson clonality was calculated as the square root of Simpson's diversity index over productive rearrangements. This immuneACCESS table, as held by TCRdb, lists in-frame sequences with V and J called but not all clones. Of the missing ones, under half trace to an unresolved V gene in checked studies; the others have no known cause. For V, J and clone size, that table is used; D and trimming come from the DNA. The sample table shows some 300,000 clones, and 70% to 90% are seen once. The ten largest clones add up to more than 6.5% of the sample.

The study at large found these results: The amount of clinical and demographic metadata varied by source and participant and was provided uncurated.

A word on this clone: Its specific antigen is unknown. No base quality information exists; no much larger clone differs at one position.

This sequence uses TRBV5-6 and TRBJ2-7; tentative D gene TRBD1, with 6 bases matching. This TCR came from a woman aged 30 to 39 who had recovered from COVID-19. Specimen: peripheral blood. In nucleotide form, the sequence is TGTGCCAGCAGCTTGGGGGACATCTACGAGCAGTACTTC. Its product reads: CASSLGDIYEQYF.